These T cell receptor beta chains were read from a single sample in a study of cytomegalovirus exposure and HLA in healthy donors. This table comes from immunoSEQ multiplex PCR, and its TCRdb copy is limited to in-frame clones, with some not included. The sample includes around 45,000 clones. Sequencing was performed on PBMCs. Receptors originate from a male donor in good health and CMV-seronegative. CDR3s include the opening cysteine and the closing phenylalanine or tryptophan. The order of the fields is V gene, J gene, CDR3 protein.

TRBV4-1,TRBJ2-7,CASSQLTGEVSEQYF
TRBV6-1,TRBJ2-7,CAAEGWDEQYF
TRBV7-3,TRBJ2-3,CASSFSGSVADTQYF
TRBV2,TRBJ1-1,CASSELAGLRTEAFF
TRBV30,TRBJ1-2,CAWSLEEPKYGYTF
TRBV6-1,TRBJ1-5,CASSEALQAGNQPQHF
TRBV6-5,TRBJ1-3,CASSPGLTGNTIYF
TRBV27,TRBJ1-3,CASSLNIPGSPAFGDTIYF
TRBV18,TRBJ2-3,CASSPHPRADTQYF
TRBV2,TRBJ1-3,CASSEAGAGNTIYF
TRBV29-1,.,CSVGWGQETQYF